The subject of this entry is one T cell receptor (beta chain). The V end lost 4 bases, the J end lost 6 bases, and 13 bases lay between the germline ends. CDR1 and CDR2 (germline): SGHDT, YYEEEE. The CDR3 runs to 13 residues. These data originate in a study of Ad26.COV2.S vaccination and SARS-CoV-2 variants. Profiling relied on immunoSEQ multiplex PCR, and the TCRdb table lists in-frame clones only, not all of them. The table lists about 180,000 clones, roughly 85% of them singletons. This TCR came from a human donor who had recovered from COVID-19. J is TRBJ2-5 and V is TRBV5-6; weak D call: TRBD1 (6 bases). This material consisted of peripheral blood, taken after recovery from COVID-19. Here the CDR3 DNA reads TGTGCCAGCAGCCCCACAGGGATCAAGACCCAGTACTTC. It codes for CASSPTGIKTQYF.